This T cell receptor (beta chain) is from a study of T cell responses to AZD1222 COVID-19 vaccine. Across the study: Researchers grouped second doses given at about 4 or about 12 weeks into one pool.

Study findings and constraints: Just 5 to 7 people given AZD1222 tested seropositive at baseline. The study sampled repertoires only after the peak T cell response. Two AZD1222 administrations were followed by greater Spike-specific TCR breadth and depth.

Remarks on this clone: Its antigen is undetermined.

Sequenced by immunoSEQ multiplex PCR; TCRdb stores in-frame clones only, minus some. The table has 200,000 or so clones, approximately 90% seen once. The CDR3 runs 15 residues. The germline V gene has CDR1 MDHEN and CDR2 SYDVKM. V dropped 5 bases and J dropped 7; count of bases not matched to a gene: 9. The receptor was isolated from an adult in good health. V gene TRBV28 combines with J gene TRBJ1-5; 9 bases are a match to TRBD1. The material sequenced was peripheral blood, taken on day 0 of AZD1222 vaccination. CDR3 sequence: CASSPGQGYRQPQHF. The CDR3 coding sequence is TGTGCCAGCAGTCCAGGACAGGGGTATCGGCAGCCCCAGCATTTT.